A selection of T cell receptor beta chains follows, all from one sample in a study of control samples from healthy donors and cancer patients. Profiled with immunoSEQ multiplex PCR; TCRdb holds only in-frame clones, not every one. The table shows some 200,000 clones, with 80% to 95% occurring only once. The sequencing sample was made of blood. The receptors were sampled from a man aged 18-30 years in good health. CDR3s include the opening cysteine and the closing phenylalanine or tryptophan. A D gene is named only where the DNA matches it firmly. Expanded clones are given a class, and other clones once, few, many or no size at all.

D: -; V: TRBV28; size: -; J: TRBJ2-2; DNA: TGTGCCAGCACCAAAGCACTATCGAACACCGGGGAGCTGTTTTTT; CDR3: CASTKALSNTGELFF
D: -; V: TRBV5-5; size: -; J: TRBJ1-3; DNA: TGTGCCAGCAGCTCACGTCCCAGCTTGCCCGTGGTCAGCTCTGGAAACACCATATATTTT; CDR3: CASSSRPSLPVVSSGNTIYF
D: -; V: TRBV5-4; size: -; J: TRBJ1-1; DNA: TGTGCCAGCAGCACACCACTTGGGGGGCAGGGGAACACTGAAGCTTTCTTT; CDR3: CASSTPLGGQGNTEAFF
D: -; V: TRBV5-4; size: -; J: TRBJ2-7; DNA: TGTGCCAGCAGCTCCCAGGGAATCTCCTACGAGCAGTACTTC; CDR3: CASSSQGISYEQYF
D: -; V: TRBV5-1; size: -; J: TRBJ1-1; DNA: TGCGCCAGCAGCTTGGAGCTGCAGGGCTACACTGAAGCTTTCTTT; CDR3: CASSLELQGYTEAFF
D: TRBD1; V: TRBV7-3; size: -; J: TRBJ2-1; DNA: TGTGCCAGCAGCTTTAGACAGGGGAATGAGCAGTTCTTC; CDR3: CASSFRQGNEQFF
D: -; V: TRBV24-1; size: -; J: TRBJ2-5; DNA: TGTGCCACCAGTGTAGGGGGTTACGGGGAGACCCAGTACTTC; CDR3: CATSVGGYGETQYF
D: TRBD1; V: TRBV6-5; size: -; J: TRBJ2-7; DNA: TGTGCCAGCAGTTACGCCGGGACAGGGACCTACGAGCAGTACTTC; CDR3: CASSYAGTGTYEQYF
D: -; V: TRBV30; size: -; J: TRBJ1-2; DNA: TGTGCCTGGAGTTTAAACACCTATAACTATGGCTACACCTTC; CDR3: CAWSLNTYNYGYTF
D: -; V: TRBV5-4; size: -; J: TRBJ1-2; DNA: TGTGCCAGCAGCAGCTTGGAGTTAAACTATGGCTACACCTTC; CDR3: CASSSLELNYGYTF
D: -; V: TRBV7-3; size: -; J: TRBJ2-1; DNA: TGTGCCAGCTCCGCCGGGACCTCCCCGGTTAATGAGCAGTTCTTC; CDR3: CASSAGTSPVNEQFF
D: TRBD1; V: TRBV4-1; size: -; J: TRBJ1-3; DNA: TGCGCCAGCAGCCCCGGGACAGGCTCCGGAAACACCATATATTTT; CDR3: CASSPGTGSGNTIYF
D: TRBD2; V: TRBV5-1; size: -; J: TRBJ2-5; DNA: TGCGCCAGCAGCAGTCCGGGGGGAGAGACCCAGTACTTC; CDR3: CASSSPGGETQYF
D: -; V: TRBV5-1; size: -; J: TRBJ1-1; DNA: TGCGCCAGCAGCTTTAACAGGGAGAACACTGAAGCTTTCTTT; CDR3: CASSFNRENTEAFF
D: -; V: TRBV4-1; size: -; J: TRBJ2-5; DNA: TGCGCCAGCAGCCATTATCCCGGGACATCATTCCAAGAGACCCAGTACTTC; CDR3: CASSHYPGTSFQETQYF
D: -; V: TRBV5-6; size: -; J: TRBJ1-4; DNA: TGTGCCAGCAGCGGGAGCTTGGCAGCAACTAATGAAAAACTGTTTTTT; CDR3: CASSGSLAATNEKLFF
D: TRBD2; V: TRBV9; size: -; J: TRBJ2-1; DNA: TGTGCCAGCAGCTCCCGAGGGTGGGCTAGCGGGGCTAATGAGCAGTTCTTC; CDR3: CASSSRGWASGANEQFF
D: TRBD1; V: TRBV24-1; size: -; J: TRBJ2-1; DNA: TGTGCCACCAGTGATTCACAGGGGGATAATGAGCAGTTCTTC; CDR3: CATSDSQGDNEQFF
D: TRBD2; V: TRBV5-1; size: -; J: TRBJ2-2; DNA: TGCGCCAGCAGAGCGGGGTCGAACACCGGGGAGCTGTTTTTT; CDR3: CASRAGSNTGELFF
D: -; V: TRBV18; size: -; J: TRBJ1-1; DNA: TGTGCCAGCTCGCCAACAAAAAGTGACACTGAAGCTTTCTTT; CDR3: CASSPTKSDTEAFF
D: TRBD1; V: TRBV19; size: -; J: TRBJ1-6; DNA: TGTGCCAGTAGATTTACCGGGACAGCAAATTCACCCCTCCACTTT; CDR3: CASRFTGTANSPLHF
D: TRBD1; V: TRBV5-5; size: -; J: TRBJ2-1; DNA: TGTGCCAGCAGTTCATGGACAGGCTACAATGAGCAGTTCTTC; CDR3: CASSSWTGYNEQFF
D: -; V: TRBV3-1/TRBV3-2; size: once; J: TRBJ1-2; DNA: TGTGCCAGCAGCCAAGATAGTCTTCGTCTTTATGGCTACACCTTC; CDR3: CASSQDSLRLYGYTF
D: -; V: TRBV9; size: few; J: TRBJ1-3; DNA: TGTGCCAGCAGCGTAGGGGGGCTTGGTGGAAACACCATATATTTT; CDR3: CASSVGGLGGNTIYF
D: -; V: TRBV5-1; size: -; J: TRBJ2-2; DNA: TGCGCCAGCAGCTTCTATAACACCGGGGAGCTGTTTTTT; CDR3: CASSFYNTGELFF
D: -; V: TRBV12-3/TRBV12-4; size: -; J: TRBJ2-1; DNA: TGTGCCAGCAGTGAGAAAAATGAGCAGTTCTTC; CDR3: CASSEKNEQFF
D: TRBD2; V: TRBV2; size: -; J: TRBJ2-7; DNA: TGTGCCAGCAGGCCGGGACTAGCGGGGCGGAGCTCCTACGAGCAGTACTTC; CDR3: CASRPGLAGRSSYEQYF
D: TRBD1; V: TRBV27; size: few; J: TRBJ2-1; DNA: TGTGCCAGCAGTCCCCGGACAGGGAGCTTTGAGCAGTTCTTC; CDR3: CASSPRTGSFEQFF